These 3 T cell receptor beta chains originate from one sample sequenced in a study of blood T cell repertoires in COVID-19. The protocol was immunoSEQ multiplex PCR, while the TCRdb copy is restricted to in-frame clones and leaves out a portion. Of around 140,000 clones listed, about 90% are singletons. Sequenced sample: peripheral blood. Receptors originate from a woman aged 55-70 years with acute or convalescent COVID-19.

This rearrangement joins TRBV18 to TRBJ2-7; 7 nucleotides match TRBD1. Germline V gives CDR1 KGHSH, CDR2 LQKENI. CDR3 size: 15 residues. The V gene end was trimmed by 3 bases and the J gene end by 0 bases; junction bases not matched to a gene: 5. CDR3 bases: TGTGCCAGCTCACCTCAGGGGGTAAGCTCCTACGAGCAGTACTTC. This codes for CASSPQGVSSYEQYF.

The chain joins TRBV29-1 to TRBJ2-7; D remains ambiguous. The CDR3 is made up of 12 amino acids. Trimming cost V 6 bases and J 3 bases, with 12 bases left between them. CDR1 and CDR2 (germline): SQVTM, ANQGSEA. This chain's CDR3 is CSVERSSYEQYF. In nucleotides, the CDR3 is TGCAGCGTAGAGAGGAGCAGCTACGAGCAGTACTTC.

The chain combines TRBV3-1 (or the pseudogene TRBV3-2) with TRBJ2-5, with TRBD2 identical over 7 bases. Germline V gene data show CDR1 as LGHDT and CDR2 as YNNKEL (reference sequence). This CDR3 is 15 amino acids long. V lost 4 bases to trimming and J lost 1 base; unmatched junction nucleotides: 6. Here the CDR3 DNA reads TGTGCCAGCAGCCGGGGGGTAGCGGGCCAAGAGACCCAGTACTTC. It translates to CASSRGVAGQETQYF.